Shown below are 21 T cell receptor beta chains from a single sample sequenced in a study of radiotherapy plus CTLA-4 blockade in lung cancer. Produced via immunoSEQ multiplex PCR; TCRdb's table is partial and in-frame only. The sample includes about 50,000 clones, 70% to 75% of them seen just once. The specimen comprised peripheral blood, sampled from a patient treated with radiotherapy plus ipilimumab. Receptors originate from a human donor with non-small cell lung cancer who had a complete response to radiotherapy plus ipilimumab.

V is TRBV20-1 and J is TRBJ2-7; tentatively, D is TRBD1 (6 bases). Germline V gives CDR1 DFQATT, CDR2 SNEGSKA (reference sequence). The ends were cut back, 7 bases at V and 8 bases at J, with 12 bases in the middle. The CDR3 sequence is 10 residues long. This CDR3 reads CSVDSPQQYF. The CDR3 nucleotides are TGCAGTGTGGACAGTCCTCAGCAGTACTTC.

The chain uses TRBV25-1 and TRBJ2-7, with TRBD2 as a possible D gene (5 bases). The germline V and J ends were trimmed by 4 bases and 5 bases, with 15 bases remaining between them. The CDR3 is 14 amino acids. CDR1 and CDR2 (germline): MGHDK, SYGVNS. This CDR3 is CASSGRDYYDEQYF. The CDR3 nucleotides are TGTGCCAGCAGTGGGCGTGACTACTACGACGAGCAGTACTTC.

This chain connects TRBV5-1 to TRBJ1-2; D is ambiguous. This CDR3 is 13 amino acids long. V was clipped by 1 base and J by 8 bases, with 12 bases between them. Germline CDR1 SGHRS, CDR2 YFSETQ. The CDR3 DNA sequence: TGCGCCAGCAGCTTGCCGGGATTTGAGGGCTACACCTTC. This sequence encodes CASSLPGFEGYTF.

This clone has more than one count but fewer than ten. The CDR3 coding sequence is TGCGCCAGCAGCCAAGTCGGACAGGGGATGAAAAACATTCAGTACTTC. It specifies CASSQVGQGMKNIQYF. This chain connects TRBV4-3 to TRBJ2-4, with 9 nucleotides matching TRBD1. Germline assignment: CDR1 LGHNA and CDR2 YSLEER. This CDR3 spans 16 amino acids. Trimming cost V 1 base and J 4 bases; bases outside gene matches: 5.

The chain recombines TRBV18 with TRBJ1-2; possibly TRBD1 for D (5 bases). V lost 2 bases and J lost 2, with 24 bases in between. The germline V gene has CDR1 KGHSH and CDR2 LQKENI. The CDR3 covers 19 residues. The CDR3 coding sequence is TGTGCCAGCTCACCAAAGCAACCGTCGAGGGGAGGCGAGAACTATGGCTACACCTTC. The encoded protein is CASSPKQPSRGGENYGYTF. The full variable domain, in which reference TRBV18 and TRBJ1-2 provide the parts outside the CDR3, is NAGVMQNPRHLVRRRGQEARLRCSPMKGHSHVYWYRQLPEEGLKFMVYLQKENIIDESGMPKERFSAEFPKEGPSILRIQQVVRGDSAAYFCASSPKQPSRGGENYGYTFGSGTRLTVV.

The chain carries TRBV6-1 and TRBJ2-5; 7 nucleotides align to TRBD1. V shed 10 bases and J 2 bases; nucleotides not matched to a gene: 13. The CDR3 extends over 15 amino acids. From germline, CDR1 is MNHNS and CDR2 SASEGT. CDR3 in amino acids: CATESGTVGQETQYF. In DNA form, the CDR3 reads TGTGCCACTGAGTCCGGGACAGTTGGGCAAGAGACCCAGTACTTC.

The gene calls are TRBV4-3 and TRBJ1-1; TRBD1 matches at 9 bases. After removal of 0 bases from V and 9 bases from J, the junction contained 8 bases not matched to a gene. The CDR3 has 15 residues. The germline gives CDR1 LGHNA, CDR2 YSLEER. For the CDR3, the DNA is TGCGCCAGCAGCCAAGATCGGTTGTACAGGGGGCAAGCTTTCTTT. This gives the protein CASSQDRLYRGQAFF.

This clone was counted once. The rearrangement joins TRBV30 to TRBJ2-1; TRBD1 is a possible D gene (6 bases). Germline V lookup: CDR1 GTSNPN, CDR2 SVGIG (reference sequence). The CDR3 runs to 11 residues. V shed 3 bases and J shed 11 bases, with 11 bases lying between them. DNA for the CDR3: TGTGCCTGGAGCCCGGACAGTCAGCAGTTCTTC. Translating it yields CAWSPDSQQFF.

The V call is TRBV10-3, the J call TRBJ2-7; 16 bases map to TRBD2. The J segment lost 5 bases and the V segment lost 6 bases, leaving 7 bases of the junction unmatched. The germline V gene encodes CDR1 ENHRY and CDR2 SYGVKD. The CDR3 totals 16 residues. CDR3 coding DNA: TGTGCCATCAGGGGGACTAGCGGGAGGGCTCCCCACGAGCAGTACTTC. This encodes CAIRGTSGRAPHEQYF.

CDR3 amino acids: CASSLDSVYEQYF. The CDR3 nucleotides are TGTGCCAGCAGCTTAGACAGTGTGTACGAGCAGTACTTC. This chain links TRBV7-9 with TRBJ2-7; D ambiguous. The CDR3 contains 13 residues. V dropped 1 base and J dropped 4 bases, with 8 bases sitting between them. Germline CDR1 reads SEHNR; CDR2 reads FQNEAQ (reference sequence).

V and J are TRBV11-2 and TRBJ1-1; D is ambiguous. Looked up from germline, CDR1 is SGHAT and CDR2 is FQNNGV. Trimming took off 4 bases at V and 1 base at J, with 10 bases between the two ends. This CDR3 region has 14 residues. The CDR3 spells CASSSAGWNTEAFF. In DNA form, the CDR3 reads TGTGCCAGCAGCTCAGCGGGCTGGAACACTGAAGCTTTCTTT.

This chain joins TRBV9 and TRBJ2-7; TRBD2 agrees at 12 bases. Germline V gene lookup returns CDR1 SGDLS and CDR2 YYNGEE. CDR3 length: 16 amino acids. V dropped 4 bases and J dropped 6; count of bases not matched to a gene: 11. The CDR3 nucleotides read TGTGCCAGCAGCCCTCGACCTAGCGGGGGGGCCTTCGAGCAGTACTTC. It codes for CASSPRPSGGAFEQYF.

There are a few counts of this clone. The chain couples TRBV6-1 to TRBJ2-3; 16 positions match TRBD2. This CDR3 contains 16 residues. V gave up 4 bases and J gave up 9 bases; unmatched junction bases: 7. In germline, CDR1 is MNHNS, CDR2 SASEGT. The CDR3 sequence is CASSGGLAGGPRTQYF. The CDR3 DNA follows: TGTGCCAGCAGTGGGGGACTAGCGGGAGGGCCAAGGACGCAGTATTTT.

The chain employs TRBV30 and TRBJ1-1; 9 nucleotides line up with TRBD1. V shed 7 bases and J 1 base; nucleotides not matched to a gene: 13. Germline loops: CDR1 GTSNPN, CDR2 SVGIG (reference sequence). The CDR3 is made up of 16 amino acids. The CDR3 reads CAFRPGTGRGNTEAFF. The CDR3 DNA is TGTGCCTTCCGACCCGGGACAGGGCGGGGGAACACTGAAGCTTTCTTT.

V is TRBV29-1 and J is TRBJ2-5; 12 bases agree with TRBD2. The J call may not be correct, given that the DNA end is closer to TRBJ2-7. The CDR3 runs 14 residues. Germline V gives CDR1 SQVTM, CDR2 ANQGSEA. For the CDR3, the DNA is TGCAGCGTTGCGACTAGCGGGGGAACCTACGAGCAGTACTTC. Its translation: CSVATSGGTYEQYF.

The gene calls are TRBV10-3 and TRBJ1-5; the D gene is possibly TRBD1 (6 bases). The CDR3 spans 14 residues. V gave up 10 bases and J gave up 0 bases, with 13 bases separating them. CDR1 is ENHRY, CDR2 SYGVKD, per germline. The CDR3 reads CATRGENSNQPQHF. CDR3 bases: TGTGCCACCAGGGGCGAGAATAGCAATCAGCCCCAGCATTTT.

The rearrangement uses TRBV11-2 and TRBJ1-6; possible D gene TRBD1, 6 bases. The V end lost 1 base, the J end lost 11 bases, and 12 bases lay between the germline ends. Germline V lookup: CDR1 SGHAT, CDR2 FQNNGV. CDR3 size: 14 residues. CDR3: CASSLGTGWAPLHF. DNA of the CDR3: TGTGCCAGCAGCTTAGGAACAGGGTGGGCACCCCTCCACTTT.

This clone was counted between two and nine times. This chain links TRBV6-6 with TRBJ1-1, with 7 bases identical to TRBD1. The CDR3 is made up of 14 amino acids. With 7 bases clipped from V and 6 bases from J, the junction kept 11 bases outside the gene matches. CDR1 MNHNY and CDR2 SVGAGI come from the germline V gene (reference sequence). CDR3 nucleotides: TGTGCCAGCAAAGGGACAGTCATTACGGCTGAAGCTTTCTTT. This sequence encodes CASKGTVITAEAFF.

The rearrangement uses TRBV7-8 and TRBJ1-6; no reliable D call. The CDR3 is 17 residues long. Germline V gene lookup returns CDR1 SGHVS and CDR2 FQNEAQ. With 2 bases removed from V and 2 bases from J, the gap between germline ends came to 13 bases. CDR3 DNA sequence: TGTGCCAGCAGCTTACTGAGGGCAGGAACCTATAATTCACCCCTCCACTTT. Its protein product is CASSLLRAGTYNSPLHF.

In this sample, this clone turned up a few times. This chain connects TRBV4-1 to TRBJ2-4; 7 positions agree with TRBD2. The ends lost 1 base at V and 6 bases at J; junction bases unmatched: 12. Per germline, CDR1 MGHRA and CDR2 YSYEKL. This CDR3 is built from 17 residues. CDR3 DNA: TGCGCCAGCAGCCAAGGGGGGGGAGGGACGGGAGGAAACATTCAGTACTTC. It specifies CASSQGGGGTGGNIQYF.

DNA for the CDR3: TGTGCCAGCAGCCGAAAGACTAGCGATCGGAATGAGCAGTTCTTC. Its protein is CASSRKTSDRNEQFF. The chain combines TRBV11-3 with TRBJ2-1; 8 nucleotides align to TRBD2. Trimming took 5 bases from V and 7 from J; bases not matched to a gene: 10. The germline V gene encodes CDR1 SGHNT and CDR2 YENEEA. The length of the CDR3 is 15 residues. Full variable domain (remainder filled in from reference TRBV11-3 and TRBJ2-1): EAGVVQSPRYKIIEKKQPVAFWCNPISGHNTLYWYLQNLGQGPELLIRYENEEAVDDSQLPKDRFSAERLKGVDSTLKIQPAELGDSAVYLCASSRKTSDRNEQFFGPGTRLTVL.